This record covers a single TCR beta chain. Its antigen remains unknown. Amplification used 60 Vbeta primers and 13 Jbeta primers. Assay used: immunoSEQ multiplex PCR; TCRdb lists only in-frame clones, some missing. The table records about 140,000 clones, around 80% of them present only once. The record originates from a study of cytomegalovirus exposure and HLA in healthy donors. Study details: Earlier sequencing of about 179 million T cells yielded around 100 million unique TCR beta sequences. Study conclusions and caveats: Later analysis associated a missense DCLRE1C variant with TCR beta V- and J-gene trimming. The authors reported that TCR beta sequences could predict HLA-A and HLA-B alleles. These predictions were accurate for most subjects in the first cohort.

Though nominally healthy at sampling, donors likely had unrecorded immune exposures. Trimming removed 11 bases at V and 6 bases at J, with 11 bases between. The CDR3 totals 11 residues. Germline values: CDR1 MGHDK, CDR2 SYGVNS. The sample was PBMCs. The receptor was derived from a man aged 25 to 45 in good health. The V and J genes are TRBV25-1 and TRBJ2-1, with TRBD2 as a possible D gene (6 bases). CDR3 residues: CASGVANEQFF. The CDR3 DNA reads TGTGCCTCGGGGGTAGCCAATGAGCAGTTCTTC.